One sample yielded the 4 T cell receptor beta chains listed below, sequenced in a study of T cells in Graves' hyperthyroidism and ophthalmopathy. RNA transcripts gave rise to amplified TCR beta CDR3 regions. Carried out on the TCR CDR3, a first-round RT-PCR used the HTBI primer set. TCRdb ran MiXCR on the multiplex PCR reads and lists one entry per CDR3 protein. The profile covers about 640,000 distinct CDR3 sequences, with 45% appearing a single time and roughly 6.5% taken by the ten largest. The sequenced material came from peripheral blood or thyroid tissue (not recorded which). The origin of the receptors is an adult man with Graves' disease, either hyperthyroidism or ophthalmopathy (not recorded which).

The count of this clonotype is one. The V gene is TRBV19, the J gene TRBJ2-2, with D unresolved. Trimming shortened V by 6 bases and J by 1 base, and 9 bases separated the two germline ends. The CDR3 is 14 amino acids. Germline V gene data show CDR1 as LNHDA and CDR2 as SQIVND (reference sequence). The CDR3 DNA follows: TGTGCCAGTAGGAGCAGGCTGAACACCGGGGAGCTGTTTTTT. The encoded protein is CASRSRLNTGELFF.

The sample holds many counts of this clonotype. The chain is built from TRBV15 and TRBJ2-7; no clear D gene. This CDR3 has 14 amino acids. Germline-derived CDR1 and CDR2 are LNHNV and YYDKDF (reference sequence). V lost 0 bases, J lost 3 bases, and 9 bases lay in between. CDR3 bases: TGTGCCACCAGCAGAGACAAGGGAAACTACGAGCAGTACTTC. It codes for CATSRDKGNYEQYF. Drawing the rest from reference TRBV15 and TRBJ2-7, the complete variable domain is DAMVIQNPRYQVTQFGKPVTLSCSQTLNHNVMYWYQQKSSQAPKLLFHYYDKDFNNEADTPDNFQSRRPNTSFCFLDIRSPGLGDTAMYLCATSRDKGNYEQYFGPGTRLTVT.

A few counts support this clonotype. Being one base from a much bigger clone, this may be a read error. The CDR3 DNA follows: TGCAGCGTGACACAGGGGACGAACACCAGGGAGCTGTTTTTT. It codes for CSVTQGTNTRELFF. The chain recombines TRBV29-1 with TRBJ2-2; 7 bases line up with TRBD1. The CDR3 totals 14 residues. In germline, CDR1 is SQVTM, CDR2 ANQGSEA.

This clonotype was observed a few times. The chain joins TRBV7-9 to TRBJ1-1; 7 nucleotides align to TRBD1. CDR1 SEHNR and CDR2 FQNEAQ come from the germline V gene (reference sequence). Unmatched junction bases numbered 6, after V lost 3 bases and J lost 5 bases. This CDR3 comprises 14 residues. CDR3 in amino acids: CASSFNRGSTEAFF. CDR3 in DNA: TGTGCCAGCAGCTTTAACAGGGGTTCGACTGAAGCTTTCTTT.